These T cell receptor beta chains were read from a single sample in a study of T cell repertoires in cytomegalovirus infection. TCRdb re-analysed the reads in MiXCR, keeping a single row per CDR3 protein. The sample yields hundreds of thousands of distinct CDR3 sequences, around 10% seen once. The sequenced material came from PBMCs. The receptors shown here come from a human donor in good health (CMV status not recorded). Some clones in this sample may be carry-over from other donors' samples. CDR3s include the opening cysteine and the closing phenylalanine or tryptophan. A D gene is named only where the DNA matches it firmly. Rows may omit the clone size; those that give it use once, few, many or a size class.

d_gene: NA
j_gene: TRBJ1-2
v_gene: TRBV7-9
abundance: many
CDR3nt: TGTGCCAGCAGACCTACCATCGGGTACAGCCCCTTCTATGGCTACACCTTC
CDR3aa: CASRPTIGYSPFYGYTF

d_gene: NA
j_gene: TRBJ2-3
v_gene: TRBV28
abundance: many
CDR3nt: TGTGCCAGCACCGGAGGGGACGTCGCTAGCACAGATACGCAGTATTTT
CDR3aa: CASTGGDVASTDTQYF

d_gene: NA
j_gene: TRBJ2-1
v_gene: TRBV28
abundance: NA
CDR3nt: TGTGCCAGCACCCCCCTCTGGGGCAATGAGCAGTTCTTC
CDR3aa: CASTPLWGNEQFF

d_gene: NA
j_gene: TRBJ2-5
v_gene: TRBV20-1
abundance: many
CDR3nt: TGCAGTGCTAGAGGGGGGGTTGGCCAAGAGACCCAGTACTTC
CDR3aa: CSARGGVGQETQYF

d_gene: TRBD1
j_gene: TRBJ1-1
v_gene: TRBV7-9
abundance: many
CDR3nt: TGTGCCAGCAGCGCCAACAGGGGGCGGAACACTGAAGCTTTCTTT
CDR3aa: CASSANRGRNTEAFF

d_gene: TRBD1
j_gene: TRBJ2-1
v_gene: TRBV20-1
abundance: many
CDR3nt: TGCAGTGCCCTGAGTGGGACAGGGTTAAATGAGCAGTTCTTC
CDR3aa: CSALSGTGLNEQFF

d_gene: NA
j_gene: TRBJ1-2
v_gene: TRBV10-3
abundance: many
CDR3nt: TGTGCCATCAGTGGGGAAAGTGCTAACTATGGCTACACCTTC
CDR3aa: CAISGESANYGYTF

d_gene: TRBD2
j_gene: TRBJ2-2
v_gene: TRBV10-3
abundance: NA
CDR3nt: TGTGCCATCCACCCTAGCGGGGGGGTTACCGGGGAGCTGTTTTTT
CDR3aa: CAIHPSGGVTGELFF

d_gene: NA
j_gene: TRBJ2-3
v_gene: TRBV19
abundance: few
CDR3nt: TGTGCCAGTAGTTCCGGGGGCTTCGGGGATACGCAGTATTTT
CDR3aa: CASSSGGFGDTQYF

d_gene: NA
j_gene: TRBJ2-1
v_gene: TRBV7-9
abundance: NA
CDR3nt: TGTGCCAACAGCTTATACAGGGAGTGGGATGAGCAGTTCTTC
CDR3aa: CANSLYREWDEQFF

d_gene: NA
j_gene: TRBJ2-5
v_gene: TRBV29-1
abundance: many
CDR3nt: TGCAGCGTTGTCTATGGGCAGGACTTTTACCAAGAGACCCAGTACTTC
CDR3aa: CSVVYGQDFYQETQYF

d_gene: NA
j_gene: TRBJ2-5
v_gene: TRBV28
abundance: many
CDR3nt: TGTGCCAGCAGTTTATCCCAGTTCGGATTCGGGGCCAGACCCTCCCAGACCCAGTACTTC
CDR3aa: CASSLSQFGFGARPSQTQYF

d_gene: TRBD1
j_gene: TRBJ2-1
v_gene: TRBV28
abundance: many
CDR3nt: TGTGCCAGCAGCGACAGGGGGCCTCGGAATGAGCAGTTCTTC
CDR3aa: CASSDRGPRNEQFF

d_gene: NA
j_gene: TRBJ1-1
v_gene: TRBV6-2/TRBV6-3
abundance: once
CDR3nt: TGTGCCAGCAGTTGGTTTTGGGTGAACACTGAAGCTTTCTTT
CDR3aa: CASSWFWVNTEAFF

d_gene: TRBD1
j_gene: TRBJ1-1
v_gene: TRBV10-3
abundance: once
CDR3nt: TGTGCCATCAATGAGTCGATGGGACAGACTGAAGCTTTCTTT
CDR3aa: CAINESMGQTEAFF

d_gene: TRBD2
j_gene: TRBJ2-3
v_gene: TRBV29-1
abundance: many
CDR3nt: TGCAGCGTTGAAGGGGTAGCGGGACCGACGGCAGATACGCAGTATTTT
CDR3aa: CSVEGVAGPTADTQYF

d_gene: NA
j_gene: TRBJ1-1
v_gene: TRBV25-1
abundance: many
CDR3nt: TGTGCCAGCAGAGTTGGGAACACTGAAGCTTTCTTT
CDR3aa: CASRVGNTEAFF

d_gene: NA
j_gene: TRBJ2-2
v_gene: TRBV7-2
abundance: many
CDR3nt: TGTGCCAGCAGCTTAAACCTTCGAACCGGGGAGCTGTTTTTT
CDR3aa: CASSLNLRTGELFF

d_gene: NA
j_gene: TRBJ1-1
v_gene: TRBV28
abundance: few
CDR3nt: TGTGCCAGCAATGGGGGGCTGAACACTGAAGCTTTCTTT
CDR3aa: CASNGGLNTEAFF

d_gene: NA
j_gene: TRBJ2-3
v_gene: TRBV27
abundance: NA
CDR3nt: TGTGCCAGCAGTTTATCGGACACTCCAACAACCACAGATACGCAGTATTTT
CDR3aa: CASSLSDTPTTTDTQYF

d_gene: NA
j_gene: TRBJ1-1
v_gene: TRBV29-1
abundance: many
CDR3nt: TGCAGCGTTCAAGGGGGACGGGGTTCGCCTCAGAACACTGAAGCTTTCTTT
CDR3aa: CSVQGGRGSPQNTEAFF

d_gene: NA
j_gene: TRBJ1-4
v_gene: TRBV20-1
abundance: NA
CDR3nt: TGCAGTGCCCTGAAGGCAACTAATGAAAAACTGTTTTTT
CDR3aa: CSALKATNEKLFF

d_gene: TRBD2
j_gene: TRBJ2-2
v_gene: TRBV29-1
abundance: NA
CDR3nt: TGCAGCGTTGAGCGGGGGGATAGTGGGGAGCTGTTTTTT
CDR3aa: CSVERGDSGELFF

d_gene: NA
j_gene: TRBJ1-2
v_gene: TRBV20-1
abundance: NA
CDR3nt: TGCAGTGCTAGATCAGGGGCGGACTATGGCTACACCTTC
CDR3aa: CSARSGADYGYTF

d_gene: TRBD1
j_gene: TRBJ1-2
v_gene: TRBV6-5
abundance: many
CDR3nt: TGTGCCAGCAGTATAAGTCCGACAGGGGTTCATGGCTACACCTTC
CDR3aa: CASSISPTGVHGYTF

d_gene: TRBD1
j_gene: TRBJ1-1
v_gene: TRBV20-1
abundance: many
CDR3nt: TGCAGTGCTGTTACGCCGTCGACAGGGGAGAACACTGAAGCTTTCTTT
CDR3aa: CSAVTPSTGENTEAFF

d_gene: NA
j_gene: TRBJ2-1
v_gene: TRBV7-2
abundance: many
CDR3nt: TGTGCCAGCAGCAATCGTCCGGGGAAGAATGAGCAGTTCTTC
CDR3aa: CASSNRPGKNEQFF

d_gene: NA
j_gene: TRBJ2-6
v_gene: TRBV28
abundance: few
CDR3nt: TGTGCCAGCAGTTCAGGATATCTCTCTGGGGCCAACGTCCTGACTTTC
CDR3aa: CASSSGYLSGANVLTF

d_gene: TRBD2
j_gene: TRBJ2-3
v_gene: TRBV7-3
abundance: NA
CDR3nt: TGTGCCAGCAGCCAAGGCAAGGGAGGGATCACAGATACGCAGTATTTT
CDR3aa: CASSQGKGGITDTQYF

d_gene: TRBD1
j_gene: TRBJ2-1
v_gene: TRBV5-1
abundance: NA
CDR3nt: TGCGCCAGCAGCTTACAGGGGTGGAACAATGAGCAGTTCTTC
CDR3aa: CASSLQGWNNEQFF

d_gene: TRBD1
j_gene: TRBJ2-3
v_gene: TRBV7-6
abundance: many
CDR3nt: TGTGCCAGCAGCCCATCAGCCACCACCGGGACAGGGCAAATCGGGCAGTATTTT
CDR3aa: CASSPSATTGTGQIGQYF

d_gene: NA
j_gene: TRBJ2-1
v_gene: TRBV29-1
abundance: NA
CDR3nt: TGCAGCGTTGCTAAGCGTAGCTCCTACAATGAGCAGTTCTTC
CDR3aa: CSVAKRSSYNEQFF

d_gene: NA
j_gene: TRBJ2-1
v_gene: TRBV28
abundance: many
CDR3nt: TGTGCCAGCAGTTTCGGCGGGGCCTCCTACAATGAGCAGTTCTTC
CDR3aa: CASSFGGASYNEQFF

d_gene: TRBD1
j_gene: TRBJ2-4
v_gene: TRBV4-1
abundance: few
CDR3nt: TGCGCCAGCAGCCAAGAACAGGGGACATACATTCAGTACTTC
CDR3aa: CASSQEQGTYIQYF

d_gene: NA
j_gene: TRBJ1-5
v_gene: TRBV11-1
abundance: many
CDR3nt: TGTGCCAGCAGACAAGGGGATCAGCCCCAGCATTTT
CDR3aa: CASRQGDQPQHF

d_gene: NA
j_gene: TRBJ1-1
v_gene: TRBV6-6
abundance: many
CDR3nt: TGTGCCAGCAGTCGGGGTCGAAGGAACACTGAAGCTTTCTTT
CDR3aa: CASSRGRRNTEAFF

d_gene: TRBD2
j_gene: TRBJ2-7
v_gene: TRBV20-1
abundance: NA
CDR3nt: TGCAGTGCTAGTGGCCCGGGGGGGAGCTCCTACGAGCAGTACTTC
CDR3aa: CSASGPGGSSYEQYF

d_gene: NA
j_gene: TRBJ1-6
v_gene: TRBV7-6
abundance: many
CDR3nt: TGTGCCTGCCCTTTGGACGCCCGGAAGACCTATAATTCACCCCTCCACTTT
CDR3aa: CACPLDARKTYNSPLHF

d_gene: TRBD1
j_gene: TRBJ2-5
v_gene: TRBV12-5
abundance: many
CDR3nt: TGTGCTAGTGGTTCTGGACAGGTACAAGAGACCCAGTACTTC
CDR3aa: CASGSGQVQETQYF

d_gene: NA
j_gene: TRBJ1-1
v_gene: TRBV3-1
abundance: few
CDR3nt: TGTGCCAGCAGCCAGGTGGCTAACACTGAAGCTTTCTTT
CDR3aa: CASSQVANTEAFF

d_gene: NA
j_gene: TRBJ2-7
v_gene: TRBV6-1
abundance: many
CDR3nt: TGTGCCAGCAGCCCCGGTTCGAACTACGAGCAGTACTTC
CDR3aa: CASSPGSNYEQYF

d_gene: NA
j_gene: TRBJ2-2
v_gene: TRBV6-2/TRBV6-3
abundance: many
CDR3nt: TGTGCCAGCAGTTACTCGGGGGGAAGGTCCGGGGAGCTGTTTTTT
CDR3aa: CASSYSGGRSGELFF

d_gene: NA
j_gene: TRBJ1-1
v_gene: TRBV3-1
abundance: many
CDR3nt: TGTGCCAGCAGCCAGGGCGGTGAAGCTTTCTTT
CDR3aa: CASSQGGEAFF

d_gene: TRBD2
j_gene: TRBJ2-3
v_gene: TRBV7-2
abundance: many
CDR3nt: TGTGCCAGCCGCCTGACTAGCGGGGAACACGATACGCAGTATTTT
CDR3aa: CASRLTSGEHDTQYF

d_gene: NA
j_gene: TRBJ1-4
v_gene: TRBV12-3/TRBV12-4
abundance: many
CDR3nt: TGTGCCAGCAGTTTCCGTGGGGGGGGACCTGAAAAACTGTTTTTT
CDR3aa: CASSFRGGGPEKLFF

d_gene: NA
j_gene: TRBJ1-5
v_gene: TRBV28
abundance: many
CDR3nt: TGTGCCAGCAGTTCAGGACAGATTGTTCAGCCCCAGCATTTT
CDR3aa: CASSSGQIVQPQHF

d_gene: TRBD1
j_gene: TRBJ1-2
v_gene: TRBV28
abundance: many
CDR3nt: TGTGCCAGCAGTCTTGGGCTTACCGGACAGGGGAACGGCTACACCTTC
CDR3aa: CASSLGLTGQGNGYTF

d_gene: NA
j_gene: TRBJ1-5
v_gene: TRBV12-3/TRBV12-4
abundance: many
CDR3nt: TGTGCCAGCAGATCTACAGGGACCTTAGGGACCCAGCATTTT
CDR3aa: CASRSTGTLGTQHF

d_gene: NA
j_gene: TRBJ1-2
v_gene: TRBV5-6
abundance: NA
CDR3nt: TGTGCCAGCAGCTCCCGGACTGAGCGCCTCCACACCTTC
CDR3aa: CASSSRTERLHTF

d_gene: NA
j_gene: TRBJ1-2
v_gene: TRBV6-2/TRBV6-3
abundance: few
CDR3nt: TGTGCCAGCAGTAACCGTCGTTATGGCTACACCTTC
CDR3aa: CASSNRRYGYTF

d_gene: NA
j_gene: TRBJ2-1
v_gene: TRBV12-3/TRBV12-4
abundance: NA
CDR3nt: TGTGCCAGCAGTTTCGAGGCATTGGCGGCAGGAGGCAATGAGCAGTTCTTC
CDR3aa: CASSFEALAAGGNEQFF

d_gene: NA
j_gene: TRBJ1-1
v_gene: TRBV19
abundance: NA
CDR3nt: TGTGCCAGTAGATGGGGCGGCAACACTGAAGCTTTCTTT
CDR3aa: CASRWGGNTEAFF

d_gene: NA
j_gene: TRBJ2-2
v_gene: TRBV5-6
abundance: many
CDR3nt: TGTGCCAGCAGCTTGGGTGAAGGCAGGGCGGCCGGGGAGCTGTTTTTT
CDR3aa: CASSLGEGRAAGELFF